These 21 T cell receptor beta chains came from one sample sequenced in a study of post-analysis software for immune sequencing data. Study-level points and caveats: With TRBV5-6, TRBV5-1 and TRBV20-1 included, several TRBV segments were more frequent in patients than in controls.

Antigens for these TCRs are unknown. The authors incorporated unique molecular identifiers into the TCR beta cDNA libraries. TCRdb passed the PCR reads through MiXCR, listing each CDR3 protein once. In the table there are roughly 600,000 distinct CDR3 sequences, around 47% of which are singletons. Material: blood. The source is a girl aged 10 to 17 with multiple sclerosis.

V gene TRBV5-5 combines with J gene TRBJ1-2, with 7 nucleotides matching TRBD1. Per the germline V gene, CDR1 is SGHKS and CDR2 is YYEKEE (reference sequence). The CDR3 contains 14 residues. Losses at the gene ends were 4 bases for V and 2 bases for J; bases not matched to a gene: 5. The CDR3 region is CASSPLTGNYGYTF. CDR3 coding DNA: TGTGCCAGCAGCCCATTGACAGGGAACTATGGCTACACCTTC.

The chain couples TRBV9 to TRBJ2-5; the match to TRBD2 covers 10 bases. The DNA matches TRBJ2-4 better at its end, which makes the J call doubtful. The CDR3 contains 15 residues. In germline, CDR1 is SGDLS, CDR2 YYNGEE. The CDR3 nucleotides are TGTGCCAGCAGCCCTAGCGGGGGAATGGAAAACATTCAGTACTTC. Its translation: CASSPSGGMENIQYF.

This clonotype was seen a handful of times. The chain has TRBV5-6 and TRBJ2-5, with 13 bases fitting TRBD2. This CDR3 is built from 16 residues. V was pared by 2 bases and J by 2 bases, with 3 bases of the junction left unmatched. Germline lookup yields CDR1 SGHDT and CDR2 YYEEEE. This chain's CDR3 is CASSFGLAGEQETQYF. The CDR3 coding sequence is TGTGCCAGCAGCTTCGGACTAGCGGGAGAACAAGAGACCCAGTACTTC.

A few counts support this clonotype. In DNA, the CDR3 is TGTGCCAGCAGCGAAACGCGGGGAGTGTCAGATACGCAGTATTTT. As protein: CASSETRGVSDTQYF. The chain employs TRBV2 and TRBJ2-3, with D perhaps matching TRBD2 (6 bases). Looked up from germline, CDR1 is SNHLY and CDR2 is FYNNEI. Trimming pared 6 bases from V and 4 bases from J, leaving 17 bases between. The CDR3 has 15 amino acids.

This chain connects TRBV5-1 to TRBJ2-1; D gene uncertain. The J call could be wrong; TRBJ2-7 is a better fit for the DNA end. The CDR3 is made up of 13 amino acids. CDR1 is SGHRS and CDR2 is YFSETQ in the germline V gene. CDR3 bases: TGCGCCAGCAGCTATACGGCCTACAATGAGCAGTACTTC. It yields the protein CASSYTAYNEQYF.

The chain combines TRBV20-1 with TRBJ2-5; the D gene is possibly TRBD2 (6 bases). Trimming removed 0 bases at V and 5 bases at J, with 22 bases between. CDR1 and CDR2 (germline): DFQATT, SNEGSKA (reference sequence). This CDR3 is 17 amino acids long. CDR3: CSARDRAKAGASETQYF. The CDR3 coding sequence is TGCAGTGCTAGAGATAGGGCAAAAGCGGGTGCTTCGGAGACCCAGTACTTC.

CDR3: CSVESSAAKDISYNEQYF. The CDR3 DNA reads as TGCAGCGTTGAATCTTCAGCCGCAAAGGACATCTCCTACAATGAGCAGTACTTC. The J gene is TRBJ2-5, the V gene TRBV29-1; maybe TRBD1 (5 bases). The CDR3 length is 18 residues. The V gene lost 2 bases and the J gene lost 11 bases, with 33 bases spanning the gap. Per germline, CDR1 SQVTM and CDR2 ANQGSEA.

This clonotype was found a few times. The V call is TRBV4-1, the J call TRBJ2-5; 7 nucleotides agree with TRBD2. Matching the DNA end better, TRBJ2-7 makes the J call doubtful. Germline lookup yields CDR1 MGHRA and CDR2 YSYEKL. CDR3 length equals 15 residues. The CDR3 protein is CASSQGQAREDEQYF. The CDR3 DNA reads TGCGCCAGCAGCCAAGGGCAGGCCCGGGAGGACGAGCAGTACTTC.

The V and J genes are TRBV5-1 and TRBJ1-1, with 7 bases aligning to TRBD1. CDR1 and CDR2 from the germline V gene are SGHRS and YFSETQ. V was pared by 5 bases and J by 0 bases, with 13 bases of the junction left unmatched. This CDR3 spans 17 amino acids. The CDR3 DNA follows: TGCGCCAGCAGTACAATAGGACAGGAACCCATGAACACTGAAGCTTTCTTT. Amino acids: CASSTIGQEPMNTEAFF.

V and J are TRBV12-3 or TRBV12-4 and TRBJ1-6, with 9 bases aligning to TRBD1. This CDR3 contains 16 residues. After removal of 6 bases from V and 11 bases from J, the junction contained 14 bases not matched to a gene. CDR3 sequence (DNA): TGTGCCAGCAGCGATACCGGGACAGGGATAGTTACACCCCTCCACTTT. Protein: CASSDTGTGIVTPLHF.

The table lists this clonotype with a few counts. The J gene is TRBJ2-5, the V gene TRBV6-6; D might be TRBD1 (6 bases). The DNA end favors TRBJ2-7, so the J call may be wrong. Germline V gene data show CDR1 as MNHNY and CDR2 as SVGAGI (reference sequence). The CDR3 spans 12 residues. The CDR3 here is CASSSGHDEQYF. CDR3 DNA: TGTGCCAGCAGTTCGGGACACGACGAGCAGTACTTC.

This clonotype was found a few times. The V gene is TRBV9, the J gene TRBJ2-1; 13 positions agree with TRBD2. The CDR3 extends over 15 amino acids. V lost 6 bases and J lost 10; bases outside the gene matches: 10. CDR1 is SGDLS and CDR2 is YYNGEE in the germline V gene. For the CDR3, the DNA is TGTGCCAGCAACCGTATCGGACTAGCGGGAGTAGAGCAGTTCTTC. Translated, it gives CASNRIGLAGVEQFF.

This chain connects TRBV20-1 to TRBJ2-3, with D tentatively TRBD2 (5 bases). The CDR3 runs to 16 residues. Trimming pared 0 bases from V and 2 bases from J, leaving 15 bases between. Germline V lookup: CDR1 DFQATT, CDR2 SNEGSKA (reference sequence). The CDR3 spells CSAREIVGVVTDTQYF. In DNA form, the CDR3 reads TGCAGTGCTAGAGAGATCGTGGGAGTGGTCACAGATACGCAGTATTTT.

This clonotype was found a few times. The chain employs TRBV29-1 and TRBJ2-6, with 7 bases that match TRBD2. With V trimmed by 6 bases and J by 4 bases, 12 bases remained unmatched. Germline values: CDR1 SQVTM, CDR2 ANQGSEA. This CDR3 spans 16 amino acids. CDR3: CSVPTGGSYGANVLTF. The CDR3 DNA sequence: TGCAGCGTACCGACTGGCGGGAGCTACGGGGCCAACGTCCTGACTTTC. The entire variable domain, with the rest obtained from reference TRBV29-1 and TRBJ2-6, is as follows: SAVISQKPSRDICQRGTSLTIQCQVDSQVTMMFWYRQQPGQSLTLIATANQGSEATYESGFVIDKFPISRPNLTFSTLTVSNMSPEDSSIYLCSVPTGGSYGANVLTFGAGSRLTVL.

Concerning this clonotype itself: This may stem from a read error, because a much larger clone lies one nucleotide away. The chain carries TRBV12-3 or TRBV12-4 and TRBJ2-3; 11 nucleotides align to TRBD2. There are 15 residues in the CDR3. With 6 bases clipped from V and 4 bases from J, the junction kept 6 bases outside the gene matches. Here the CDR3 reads CASSRISGGADTQYF. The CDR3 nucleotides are TGTGCCAGCAGCCGGATTAGCGGGGGGGCAGATACGCAGTATTTT.

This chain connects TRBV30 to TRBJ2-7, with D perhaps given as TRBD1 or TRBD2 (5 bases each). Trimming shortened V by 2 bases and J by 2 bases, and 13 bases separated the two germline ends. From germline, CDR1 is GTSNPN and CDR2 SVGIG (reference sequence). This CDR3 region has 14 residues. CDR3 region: CAWSPRGGPYEQYF. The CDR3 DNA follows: TGTGCCTGGAGTCCCCGGGGCGGACCCTACGAGCAGTACTTC. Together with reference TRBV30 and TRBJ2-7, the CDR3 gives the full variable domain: SQTIHQWPATLVQPVGSPLSLECTVEGTSNPNLYWYRQAAGRGLQLLFYSVGIGQISSEVPQNLSASRPQDRQFILSSKKLLLSDSGFYLCAWSPRGGPYEQYFGPGTRLTVT.

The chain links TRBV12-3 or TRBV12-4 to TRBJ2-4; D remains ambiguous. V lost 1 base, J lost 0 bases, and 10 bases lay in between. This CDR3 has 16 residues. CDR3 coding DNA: TGTGCCAGCAGTTTAGATGGCTGGATAGCCAAAAACATTCAGTACTTC. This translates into CASSLDGWIAKNIQYF.

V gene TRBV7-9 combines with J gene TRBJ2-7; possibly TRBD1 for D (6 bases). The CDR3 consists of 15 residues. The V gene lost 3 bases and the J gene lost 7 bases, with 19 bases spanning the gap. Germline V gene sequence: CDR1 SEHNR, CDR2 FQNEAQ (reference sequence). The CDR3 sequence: CASSFLGGVSHEQYF. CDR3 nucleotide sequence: TGTGCCAGCAGCTTCCTTGGGGGCGTCAGTCATGAGCAGTACTTC.

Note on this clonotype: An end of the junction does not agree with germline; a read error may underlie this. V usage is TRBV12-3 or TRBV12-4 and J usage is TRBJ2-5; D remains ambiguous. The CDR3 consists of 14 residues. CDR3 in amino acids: CASSLGAIQEIQYF. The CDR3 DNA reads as TGTGCCAGCAGCCTAGGCGCGATCCAAGAGATCCAGTACTTC.

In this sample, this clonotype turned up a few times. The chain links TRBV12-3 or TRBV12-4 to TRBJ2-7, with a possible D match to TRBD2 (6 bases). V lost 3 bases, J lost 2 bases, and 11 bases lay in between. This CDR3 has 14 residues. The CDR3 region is CASSFGGITYEQYF. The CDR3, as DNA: TGTGCCAGCAGTTTTGGCGGGATTACCTACGAGCAGTACTTC.

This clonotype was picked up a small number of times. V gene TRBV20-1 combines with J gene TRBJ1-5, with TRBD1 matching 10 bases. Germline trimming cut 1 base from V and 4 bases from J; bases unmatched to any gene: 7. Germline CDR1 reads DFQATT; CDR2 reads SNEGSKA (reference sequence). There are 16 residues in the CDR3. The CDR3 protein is CSARATGGAWNQPQHF. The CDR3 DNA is TGCAGTGCTAGAGCGACAGGGGGCGCATGGAATCAGCCCCAGCATTTT.